A selection of T cell receptor beta chains follows, all from one sample in a study of T-cell memory formation after mild COVID-19. TCRdb itself ran the 5' RACE reads through MiXCR, one entry per CDR3 protein. This table holds a few hundred thousand distinct CDR3 sequences, more than 9% found once. The sequencing input was PBMCs or a T cell subset sorted from them (not recorded which). The receptors were gathered from a young man who had mild COVID-19 (a few samples of this study predate the infection). Cell type and time point are not known. Both conserved end residues are part of each CDR3. A D gene is named only where the DNA matches it firmly. Not all rows give a size; the values are once, few, many and, for expanded clones, a class.

J gene: TRBJ2-3; clone size: -; D gene: -; V gene: TRBV5-1; CDR3 protein: CASAQRGAGDTQYF; CDR3 DNA: TGCGCCAGCGCTCAGAGGGGGGCCGGAGATACGCAGTATTTT
J gene: TRBJ2-3; clone size: few; D gene: -; V gene: TRBV14; CDR3 protein: CASSQVAGLTDTQYF; CDR3 DNA: TGTGCCAGCAGCCAAGTTGCGGGGCTCACAGATACGCAGTATTTT
J gene: TRBJ1-6; clone size: few; D gene: TRBD1; V gene: TRBV6-2/TRBV6-3; CDR3 protein: CASSPLRTGGFLHF; CDR3 DNA: TGTGCCAGCAGCCCACTTCGGACAGGGGGGTTCCTCCACTTT
J gene: TRBJ2-3; clone size: few; D gene: TRBD2; V gene: TRBV24-1; CDR3 protein: CATSRGGLDTQYF; CDR3 DNA: TGTGCCACCAGCCGCGGGGGGCTCGATACGCAGTATTTT
J gene: TRBJ2-1; clone size: -; D gene: TRBD2; V gene: TRBV2; CDR3 protein: CASSESLAGGKGQFF; CDR3 DNA: TGTGCCAGCAGTGAGTCACTAGCGGGGGGCAAGGGCCAGTTCTTC
J gene: TRBJ1-5; clone size: few; D gene: -; V gene: TRBV19; CDR3 protein: CASSIGTANQPQHF; CDR3 DNA: TGTGCCAGTAGTATAGGGACAGCCAATCAGCCCCAGCATTTT
J gene: TRBJ1-1; clone size: -; D gene: -; V gene: TRBV12-3/TRBV12-4; CDR3 protein: CASSFLGVGDTEAFF; CDR3 DNA: TGTGCCAGCAGTTTCCTGGGGGTCGGGGACACTGAAGCTTTCTTT
J gene: TRBJ2-7; clone size: few; D gene: -; V gene: TRBV20-1; CDR3 protein: CSTGRIASYEQYF; CDR3 DNA: TGCAGCACGGGCCGGATAGCGTCCTACGAGCAGTACTTC
J gene: TRBJ2-3; clone size: -; D gene: -; V gene: TRBV23-1; CDR3 protein: CASWDSTDTQYF; CDR3 DNA: TGCGCCAGCTGGGACAGCACAGATACGCAGTATTTT
J gene: TRBJ2-5; clone size: -; D gene: -; V gene: TRBV5-1; CDR3 protein: CASSFRSAADGETQYF; CDR3 DNA: TGCGCCAGCAGCTTTAGGTCCGCAGCGGATGGGGAGACCCAGTACTTC
J gene: TRBJ2-5; clone size: -; D gene: -; V gene: TRBV7-9; CDR3 protein: CASSRMQQDAKTQYF; CDR3 DNA: TGTGCCAGCAGCCGGATGCAACAGGATGCGAAGACCCAGTACTTC
J gene: TRBJ2-1; clone size: -; D gene: -; V gene: TRBV19; CDR3 protein: CASSIGGRGFF; CDR3 DNA: TGTGCCAGTAGTATAGGGGGACGAGGGTTCTTC
J gene: TRBJ2-5; clone size: -; D gene: TRBD1; V gene: TRBV11-2; CDR3 protein: CASSLSTGIIETQYF; CDR3 DNA: TGTGCCAGCAGCTTATCGACAGGGATTATAGAGACCCAGTACTTC
J gene: TRBJ1-2; clone size: many; D gene: -; V gene: TRBV10-2; CDR3 protein: CASSGPIGTLGGYTF; CDR3 DNA: TGCGCCAGCAGTGGCCCGATCGGGACTCTAGGTGGCTACACCTTC
J gene: TRBJ2-4; clone size: few; D gene: TRBD1; V gene: TRBV4-1; CDR3 protein: CASSQVVRDRKNIQYF; CDR3 DNA: TGCGCCAGCAGCCAAGTCGTCCGGGACAGAAAAAACATTCAGTACTTC
J gene: TRBJ2-7; clone size: -; D gene: TRBD2; V gene: TRBV5-1; CDR3 protein: CASSLARAGASYEQYF; CDR3 DNA: TGCGCCAGCAGCTTGGCCAGAGCGGGGGCGTCCTACGAGCAGTACTTC
J gene: TRBJ2-5; clone size: few; D gene: -; V gene: TRBV5-1; CDR3 protein: CASSLELGRETQYF; CDR3 DNA: TGCGCCAGCAGCTTGGAACTAGGAAGGGAGACCCAGTACTTC
J gene: TRBJ2-1; clone size: few; D gene: -; V gene: TRBV24-1; CDR3 protein: CATSDQSSYNEQFF; CDR3 DNA: TGTGCCACCAGTGACCAGAGCTCCTACAATGAGCAGTTCTTC
J gene: TRBJ2-3; clone size: few; D gene: -; V gene: TRBV4-3; CDR3 protein: CASSQAQGSTDTQYF; CDR3 DNA: TGCGCCAGCAGCCAAGCTCAGGGAAGCACAGATACGCAGTATTTT
J gene: TRBJ1-2; clone size: -; D gene: -; V gene: TRBV28; CDR3 protein: CASSTSGLGYTF; CDR3 DNA: TGTGCCAGTTCCACGTCCGGCCTAGGCTACACCTTC
J gene: TRBJ2-3; clone size: -; D gene: TRBD2; V gene: TRBV9; CDR3 protein: CASSEGTNTDTQYF; CDR3 DNA: TGTGCCAGCAGCGAGGGGACTAACACAGATACGCAGTATTTT